The sequence of this T cell receptor (beta chain) was determined in a study of blood T cell repertoires in COVID-19. Per the germline V gene, CDR1 is MNHEY and CDR2 is SMNVEV (reference sequence). The CDR3 has 15 amino acids. J was trimmed by 6 bases and V by 1 base; bases with no gene match: 8. Profiling relied on immunoSEQ multiplex PCR, and the TCRdb table lists in-frame clones only, not all of them. The sample shows 310,000 or so clones, roughly 90% of them seen only once. The receptor comes from a woman in her twenties or thirties with COVID-19, enrolled during active disease. Sequencing was carried out using peripheral blood. The chain combines TRBV27 with TRBJ2-7; 8 bases line up with TRBD2. The DNA of the CDR3 is TGTGCCAGCAGTTTATGGGGGACTAGTGCTTCCGAGCAGTACTTC. Amino acids: CASSLWGTSASEQYF.